The rows below give T cell receptor beta chains drawn from one sample of a study of shared clonotypes between healthy human individuals. Assay: immunoSEQ multiplex PCR; the TCRdb copy retains only in-frame clones and omits some. This table has some 2,100,000 clones, about 94% appearing once. The sequencing sample was made of naive CD4+ T cells sorted from blood. These TCRs come from a man between 18 and 29 years old in good health. The CDR3 runs from the conserved cysteine through the conserved F or W. Fields, in order: D gene, clone size, CDR3 length, V gene, J gene, CDR3 protein, CDR3 DNA. The D gene is left open where the match is weak. Size tells how often a clone was seen (once, few, many) or the class of an expanded clone, and some rows leave it out.

D: NA; size: NA; length: 15; V: TRBV5-4; J: TRBJ1-1; CDR3: CAGGAAEAMNTEAFF; DNA: TGTGCCGGAGGGGCGGCGGAAGCCATGAACACTGAAGCTTTCTTT
D: NA; size: NA; length: 14; V: TRBV6-1; J: TRBJ1-4; CDR3: CASSVSRGNEKLFF; DNA: TGTGCCAGCAGTGTTTCTCGGGGTAATGAAAAACTGTTTTTT
D: NA; size: NA; length: 13; V: TRBV27; J: TRBJ1-6; CDR3: CASSFGFLSPLHF; DNA: TGTGCCAGCAGTTTCGGGTTTTTATCACCCCTCCACTTT
D: TRBD1; size: NA; length: 15; V: TRBV6-5; J: TRBJ2-2; CDR3: CASSPTGGNTGELFF; DNA: TGTGCCAGCAGCCCTACAGGGGGGAACACCGGGGAGCTGTTTTTT
D: TRBD2; size: NA; length: 15; V: TRBV18; J: TRBJ2-3; CDR3: CASSPWTSGSDTQYF; DNA: TGTGCCAGCTCGCCGTGGACTAGCGGGAGTGATACGCAGTATTTT
D: NA; size: NA; length: 14; V: TRBV6-5; J: TRBJ1-6; CDR3: CASRRGGVNSPLHF; DNA: TGTGCCAGCAGACGCGGGGGGGTCAATTCACCCCTCCACTTT
D: TRBD1; size: once; length: 14; V: TRBV5-6; J: TRBJ2-7; CDR3: CASSFTGGSYEQYF; DNA: TGTGCCAGCAGCTTTACAGGGGGAAGCTACGAGCAGTACTTC
D: NA; size: NA; length: 14; V: TRBV28; J: TRBJ1-2; CDR3: CASSLDRRNYGYTF; DNA: TGTGCCAGCAGTCTCGACAGGCGTAACTATGGCTACACCTTC
D: NA; size: NA; length: 15; V: TRBV5-1; J: TRBJ1-5; CDR3: CASSPSGDLSQPQHF; DNA: TGCGCCAGCAGCCCCAGCGGGGACCTAAGTCAGCCCCAGCATTTT
D: TRBD2; size: NA; length: 14; V: TRBV10-3; J: TRBJ2-1; CDR3: CAISPGLALSEQFF; DNA: TGTGCCATCTCCCCGGGACTAGCTTTAAGTGAGCAGTTCTTC
D: NA; size: NA; length: 13; V: TRBV10-3; J: TRBJ2-2; CDR3: CAITRQETGELFF; DNA: TGTGCCATCACCCGACAGGAAACCGGGGAGCTGTTTTTT
D: NA; size: NA; length: 18; V: TRBV28; J: TRBJ1-6; CDR3: CASSLGPGGSTYNSPLHF; DNA: TGTGCCAGCAGTTTAGGCCCCGGTGGGTCAACGTATAATTCACCCCTCCACTTT
D: NA; size: NA; length: 12; V: TRBV30; J: TRBJ1-1; CDR3: CAWGPHGAEAFF; DNA: TGTGCCTGGGGGCCCCACGGGGCAGAAGCTTTCTTT
D: NA; size: NA; length: 12; V: TRBV4-3; J: TRBJ2-3; CDR3: CASSQDSGSQYF; DNA: TGCGCCAGCAGCCAAGATTCGGGCTCGCAGTATTTT
D: TRBD1; size: NA; length: 15; V: TRBV6-5; J: TRBJ1-2; CDR3: CAVHRGRIGAGGYTF; DNA: TGTGCCGTCCACAGGGGGCGCATCGGTGCGGGCGGCTACACCTTC
D: NA; size: NA; length: 13; V: TRBV5-4; J: TRBJ1-1; CDR3: CASSLPQNTEAFF; DNA: TGTGCCAGCAGCTTGCCTCAGAACACTGAAGCTTTCTTT
D: TRBD2; size: NA; length: 16; V: TRBV5-8; J: TRBJ2-7; CDR3: CASSFRGLALSYEQYF; DNA: TGTGCCAGCAGCTTTAGGGGACTAGCCCTATCCTACGAGCAGTACTTC
D: NA; size: NA; length: 13; V: TRBV18; J: TRBJ1-1; CDR3: CASSQDTDTEAFF; DNA: TGTGCCAGCTCACAGGACACCGACACTGAAGCTTTCTTT
D: NA; size: once; length: 11; V: TRBV30; J: TRBJ2-7; CDR3: CAWRHNYEQYF; DNA: TGTGCCTGGAGACATAACTACGAGCAGTACTTC
D: NA; size: NA; length: 14; V: TRBV10-3; J: TRBJ2-5; CDR3: CAISESEVQETQYF; DNA: TGTGCCATCAGTGAGTCAGAAGTGCAAGAGACCCAGTACTTC
D: NA; size: NA; length: 13; V: TRBV11-2; J: TRBJ1-2; CDR3: CASSFPQGRGYTF; DNA: TGTGCCAGCAGCTTTCCCCAAGGACGGGGCTACACCTTC
D: NA; size: NA; length: 16; V: TRBV10-3; J: TRBJ1-2; CDR3: CAISESVGRGNYGYTF; DNA: TGTGCCATCAGTGAGTCGGTTGGCAGGGGAAACTATGGCTACACCTTC
D: TRBD1; size: NA; length: 15; V: TRBV11-3; J: TRBJ2-2; CDR3: CASSLGQGNTGELFF; DNA: TGTGCCAGCAGCCTCGGACAGGGCAACACCGGGGAGCTGTTTTTT
D: NA; size: NA; length: 13; V: TRBV9; J: TRBJ2-7; CDR3: CASSDERNYEQYF; DNA: TGTGCCAGCAGCGACGAGCGGAACTACGAGCAGTACTTC
D: NA; size: NA; length: 12; V: TRBV6-6; J: TRBJ2-7; CDR3: CASRRYSYEQYF; DNA: TGTGCCAGCAGGCGATATTCCTACGAGCAGTACTTC
D: NA; size: NA; length: 17; V: TRBV28; J: TRBJ2-6; CDR3: CASSRKLTQSRANVLTF; DNA: TGTGCCAGCAGTAGGAAATTGACACAAAGTCGGGCCAACGTCCTGACTTTC
D: TRBD2; size: NA; length: 16; V: TRBV6-5; J: TRBJ2-5; CDR3: CASSYSTSGGQETQYF; DNA: TGTGCCAGCAGTTACTCGACGTCGGGGGGGCAAGAGACCCAGTACTTC
D: NA; size: NA; length: 11; V: TRBV20-1; J: TRBJ1-1; CDR3: CSARGGTEAFF; DNA: TGCAGTGCCCGCGGGGGGACTGAAGCTTTCTTT
D: NA; size: NA; length: 16; V: TRBV7-9; J: TRBJ2-5; CDR3: CASSLDGIWEQETQYF; DNA: TGTGCCAGCAGCTTAGATGGGATCTGGGAGCAAGAGACCCAGTACTTC
D: TRBD1; size: NA; length: 15; V: TRBV28; J: TRBJ1-6; CDR3: CASSQGQQNNSPLHF; DNA: TGTGCCAGCTCCCAGGGACAGCAGAATAATTCACCCCTCCACTTT
D: TRBD1; size: NA; length: 14; V: TRBV7-2; J: TRBJ1-2; CDR3: CASSPDRGTYGYTF; DNA: TGTGCCAGCAGCCCTGACAGGGGGACCTATGGCTACACCTTC
D: NA; size: NA; length: 15; V: TRBV5-4; J: TRBJ1-4; CDR3: CASSSQGFLNEKLFF; DNA: TGTGCCAGCAGCTCCCAGGGGTTTCTTAATGAAAAACTGTTTTTT
D: NA; size: NA; length: 17; V: TRBV7-8; J: TRBJ2-1; CDR3: CASSLVGGAAGSLGQFF; DNA: TGTGCCAGCAGCTTAGTGGGGGGGGCGGCAGGGTCGCTCGGGCAGTTCTTC
D: NA; size: NA; length: 16; V: TRBV6-5; J: TRBJ1-3; CDR3: CASSYSQSHIGNTIYF; DNA: TGTGCCAGCAGTTACTCACAGAGCCACATTGGAAACACCATATATTTT
D: NA; size: NA; length: 15; V: TRBV19; J: TRBJ2-1; CDR3: CASSIGGTRRNEQFF; DNA: TGTGCCAGTAGTATCGGCGGGACAAGAAGGAATGAGCAGTTCTTC
D: NA; size: once; length: 15; V: TRBV7-8; J: TRBJ2-6; CDR3: CASSIQGTGANVLTF; DNA: TGTGCCAGCAGCATCCAGGGGACTGGGGCCAACGTCCTGACTTTC
D: TRBD1; size: NA; length: 13; V: TRBV5-4; J: TRBJ2-3; CDR3: CASSYRQGDTQYF; DNA: TGTGCCAGCAGTTATAGACAGGGAGATACGCAGTATTTT